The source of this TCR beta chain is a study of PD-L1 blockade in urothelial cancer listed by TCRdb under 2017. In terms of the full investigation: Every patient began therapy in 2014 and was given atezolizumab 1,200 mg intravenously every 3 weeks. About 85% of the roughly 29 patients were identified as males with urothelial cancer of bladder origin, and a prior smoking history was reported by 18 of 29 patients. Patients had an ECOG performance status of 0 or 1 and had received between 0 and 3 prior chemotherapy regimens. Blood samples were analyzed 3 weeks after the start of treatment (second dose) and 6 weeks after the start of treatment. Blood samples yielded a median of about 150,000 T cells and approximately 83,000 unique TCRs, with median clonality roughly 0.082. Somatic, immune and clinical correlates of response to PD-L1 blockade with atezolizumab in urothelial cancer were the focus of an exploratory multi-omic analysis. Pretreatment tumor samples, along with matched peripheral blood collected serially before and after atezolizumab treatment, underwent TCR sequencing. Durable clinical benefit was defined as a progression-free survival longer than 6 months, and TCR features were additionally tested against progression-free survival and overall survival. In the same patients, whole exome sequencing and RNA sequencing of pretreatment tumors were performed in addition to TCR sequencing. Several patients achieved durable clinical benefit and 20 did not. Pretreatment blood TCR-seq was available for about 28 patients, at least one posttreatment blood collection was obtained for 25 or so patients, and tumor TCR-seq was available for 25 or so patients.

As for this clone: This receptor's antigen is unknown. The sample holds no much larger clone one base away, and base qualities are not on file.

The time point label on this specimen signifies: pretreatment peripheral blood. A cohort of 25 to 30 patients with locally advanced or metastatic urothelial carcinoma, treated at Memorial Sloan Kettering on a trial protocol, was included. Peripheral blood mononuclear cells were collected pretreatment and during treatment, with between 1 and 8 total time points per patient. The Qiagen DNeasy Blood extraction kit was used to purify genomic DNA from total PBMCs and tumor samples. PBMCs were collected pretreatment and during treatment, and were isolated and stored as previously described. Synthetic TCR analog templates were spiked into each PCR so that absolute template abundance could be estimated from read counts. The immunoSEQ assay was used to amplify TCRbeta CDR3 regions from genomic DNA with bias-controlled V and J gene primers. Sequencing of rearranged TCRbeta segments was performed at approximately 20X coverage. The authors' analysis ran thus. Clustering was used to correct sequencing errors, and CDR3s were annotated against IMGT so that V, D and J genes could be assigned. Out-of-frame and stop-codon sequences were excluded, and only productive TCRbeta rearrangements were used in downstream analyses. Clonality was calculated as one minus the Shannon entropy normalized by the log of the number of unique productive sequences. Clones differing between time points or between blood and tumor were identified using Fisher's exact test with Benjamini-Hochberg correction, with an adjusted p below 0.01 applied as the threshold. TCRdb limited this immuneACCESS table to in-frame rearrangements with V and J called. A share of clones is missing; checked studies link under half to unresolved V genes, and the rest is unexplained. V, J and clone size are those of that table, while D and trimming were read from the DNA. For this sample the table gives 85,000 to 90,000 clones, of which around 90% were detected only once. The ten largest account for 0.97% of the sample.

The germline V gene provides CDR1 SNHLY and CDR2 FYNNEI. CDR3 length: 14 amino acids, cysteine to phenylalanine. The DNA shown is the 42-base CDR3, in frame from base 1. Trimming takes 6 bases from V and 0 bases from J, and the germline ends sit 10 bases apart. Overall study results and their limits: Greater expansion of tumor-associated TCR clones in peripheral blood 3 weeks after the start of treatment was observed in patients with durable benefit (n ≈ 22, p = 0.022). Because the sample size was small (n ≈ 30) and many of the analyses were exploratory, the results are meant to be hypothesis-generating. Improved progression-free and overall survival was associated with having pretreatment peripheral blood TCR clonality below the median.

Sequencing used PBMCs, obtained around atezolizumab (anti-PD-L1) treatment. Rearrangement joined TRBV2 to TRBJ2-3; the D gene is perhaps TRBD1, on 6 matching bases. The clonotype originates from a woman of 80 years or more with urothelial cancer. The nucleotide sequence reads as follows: TGTGCCAGCAGGAGGACAGAAAGCACAGATACGCAGTATTTT. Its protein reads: CASRRTESTDTQYF.